The clone carrying this T cell receptor beta chain was detected only a few times. Clones were read by immunoSEQ multiplex PCR, and TCRdb kept only the in-frame ones, dropping some. The data contain approximately 44,000 clones, 85% to 95% of them singletons. This sample is part of a study of T cell changes during pregnancy in multiple sclerosis. CDR1 is SEHNR and CDR2 is FQNEAQ in the germline V gene (reference sequence). The CDR3 has 13 residues. The germline V and J ends were trimmed by 3 bases and 0 bases, with 6 bases remaining between them. This receptor was taken from a female donor with multiple sclerosis, enrolled in a pregnancy study. The chain recombines TRBV7-9 with TRBJ2-7; tentatively, D is TRBD1 (5 bases). Sequencing was performed on CD8+ T cells from peripheral blood mononuclear cells, taken in the third trimester of pregnancy. CDR3: CASSFDSSYEQYF. The CDR3 bases are TGTGCCAGCAGCTTTGACAGCTCCTACGAGCAGTACTTC.